Described below is a single T cell receptor beta chain sequence and its context. The record originates from a study of control samples from healthy donors and cancer patients. CDR1 and CDR2 (germline): MDHEN, SYDVKM. The CDR3 sequence is 14 residues long. V dropped 5 bases and J dropped 6; count of bases not matched to a gene: 5. Clones were sequenced by immunoSEQ multiplex PCR, and TCRdb holds only the in-frame ones, with some missing. The table has some 120,000 clones, around 90% seen once. The chain couples TRBV28 to TRBJ2-7, with 12 positions matching TRBD2. The TCR sequence derives from a man between 18 and 35 years old in good health. The sample comprised blood. The CDR3 loop reads CASSPPGLAGEQYF. CDR3 nucleotide sequence: TGTGCCAGCAGTCCCCCGGGACTAGCGGGCGAGCAGTACTTC.